The source of this T cell receptor (beta chain) is a study of cytomegalovirus exposure and HLA in healthy donors. The PCR made use of 60 Vbeta and 13 Jbeta primers. The repertoire was sequenced with immunoSEQ multiplex PCR; TCRdb's copy has only in-frame clones and lacks some. This sample has about 190,000 clones, with 60% to 85% found just once. Remarks on this clone: One junction end does not reproduce the germline sequence, and a read error may be involved.

This CDR3 has 14 residues. In germline, CDR1 is MNHEY, CDR2 SMNVEV (reference sequence). The rearrangement joins TRBV27 to TRBJ1-2; TRBD1 aligns across 7 bases. The sequencing input was PBMCs. This sequence was found in a woman in her forties in good health and CMV-seronegative. CDR3 protein: CASSSTGTDYGYAF. CDR3 coding DNA: TGTGCCAGCAGTTCCACCGGGACAGACTATGGCTACGCCTTC.